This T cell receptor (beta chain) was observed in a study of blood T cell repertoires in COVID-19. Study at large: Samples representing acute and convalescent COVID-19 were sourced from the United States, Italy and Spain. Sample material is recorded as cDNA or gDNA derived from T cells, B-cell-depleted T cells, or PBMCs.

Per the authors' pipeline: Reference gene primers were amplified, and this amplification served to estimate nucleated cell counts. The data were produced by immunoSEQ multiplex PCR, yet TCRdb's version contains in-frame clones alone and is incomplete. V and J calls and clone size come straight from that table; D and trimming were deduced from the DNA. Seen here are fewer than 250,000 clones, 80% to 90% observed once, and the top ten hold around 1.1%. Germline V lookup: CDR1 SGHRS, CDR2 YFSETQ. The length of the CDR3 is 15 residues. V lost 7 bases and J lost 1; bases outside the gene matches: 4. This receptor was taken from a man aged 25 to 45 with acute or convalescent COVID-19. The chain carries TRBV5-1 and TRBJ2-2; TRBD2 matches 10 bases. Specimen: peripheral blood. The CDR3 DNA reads TGCGCCAGCTTCGCTAGCGGGGGGAACACCGGGGAGCTGTTTTTT. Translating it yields CASFASGGNTGELFF.